This T cell receptor beta chain was recorded in a study of breast tumors, draining lymph nodes, adjacent tissues. Each CDR3 protein is one row after TCRdb ran MiXCR on the multiplex PCR reads. Of over 150,000 distinct CDR3 sequences listed, about 32% are singletons. Breast cancer patients provided tissue from their axillary draining lymph nodes. The CDR3 length is 12 residues. Trimming stripped 3 bases from V and 11 bases from J, with 15 bases between. Germline V gives CDR1 DFQATT, CDR2 SNEGSKA (reference sequence). Sequenced sample: axillary lymph node tissue. The chain recombines TRBV20-1 with TRBJ2-3, with D perhaps matching TRBD2 (5 bases). The sequence derives from a female donor with breast cancer. Some clones in this sample may be carry-over from other donors' samples. The CDR3, as DNA: TGCAGTGCTAGTGAGGGCCTAAATGAGCAGTATTTT. Translated: CSASEGLNEQYF.